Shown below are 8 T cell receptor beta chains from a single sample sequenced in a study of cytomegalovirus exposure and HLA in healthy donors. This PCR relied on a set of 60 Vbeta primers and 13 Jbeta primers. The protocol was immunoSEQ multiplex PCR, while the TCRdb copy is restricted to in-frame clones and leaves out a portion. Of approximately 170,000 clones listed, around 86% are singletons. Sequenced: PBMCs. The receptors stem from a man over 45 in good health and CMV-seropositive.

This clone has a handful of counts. CDR3 protein: CASSIVGAFGKNIQYF. CDR3 sequence (DNA): TGTGCCAGTAGTATAGTAGGAGCTTTTGGCAAAAACATTCAGTACTTC. The V call is TRBV19, the J call TRBJ2-4, with D unresolved. Germline V gene lookup returns CDR1 LNHDA and CDR2 SQIVND (reference sequence). This CDR3 has 16 residues. V gave up 1 base and J gave up 3 bases, with 13 bases separating them. Based on the CDR3 plus reference TRBV19 and TRBJ2-4, the full variable domain is DGGITQSPKYLFRKEGQNVTLSCEQNLNHDAMYWYRQDPGQGLRLIYYSQIVNDFQKGDIAEGYSVSREKKESFPLTVTSAQKNPTAFYLCASSIVGAFGKNIQYFGAGTRLSVL.

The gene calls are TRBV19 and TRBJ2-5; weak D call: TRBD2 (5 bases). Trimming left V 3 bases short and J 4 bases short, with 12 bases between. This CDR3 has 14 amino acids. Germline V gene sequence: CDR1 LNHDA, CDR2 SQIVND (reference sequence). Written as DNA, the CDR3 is TGTGCCAGTAGTATTACCGGACTGGGAGAGACCCAGTACTTC. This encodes CASSITGLGETQYF.

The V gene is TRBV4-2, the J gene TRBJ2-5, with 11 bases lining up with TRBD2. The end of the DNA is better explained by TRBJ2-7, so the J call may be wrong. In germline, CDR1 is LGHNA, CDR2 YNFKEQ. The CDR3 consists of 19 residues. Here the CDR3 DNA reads TGTGCCAGCAGCCCTAACCTCCCCCGACTAGCGGGGCCCTCCTACGAGCAGTACTTC. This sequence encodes CASSPNLPRLAGPSYEQYF.

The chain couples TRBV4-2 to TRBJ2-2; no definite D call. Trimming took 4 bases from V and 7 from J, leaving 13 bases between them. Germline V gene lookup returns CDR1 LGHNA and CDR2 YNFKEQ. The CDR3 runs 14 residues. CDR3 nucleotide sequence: TGTGCCAGCAGCCGAAGAGCCGCCGGCGGGGAGCTGTTTTTT. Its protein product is CASSRRAAGGELFF.

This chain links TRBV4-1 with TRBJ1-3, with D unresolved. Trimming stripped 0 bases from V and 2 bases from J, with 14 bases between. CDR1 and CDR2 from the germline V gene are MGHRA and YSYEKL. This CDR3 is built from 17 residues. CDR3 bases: TGCGCCAGCAGCCAAGAGCCCCCGAACTCGGCTGGAAACACCATATATTTT. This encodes CASSQEPPNSAGNTIYF.

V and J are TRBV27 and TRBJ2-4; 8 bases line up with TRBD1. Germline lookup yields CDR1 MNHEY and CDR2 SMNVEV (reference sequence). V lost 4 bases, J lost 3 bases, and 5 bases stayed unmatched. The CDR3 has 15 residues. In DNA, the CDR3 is TGTGCCAGCAGTTCGACAGGGGTGGTCAAAAACATTCAGTACTTC. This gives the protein CASSSTGVVKNIQYF.

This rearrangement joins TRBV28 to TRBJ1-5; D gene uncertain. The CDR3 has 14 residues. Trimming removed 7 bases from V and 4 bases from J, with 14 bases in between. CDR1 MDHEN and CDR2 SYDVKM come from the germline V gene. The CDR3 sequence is CASTLPGSNQPQHF. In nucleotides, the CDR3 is TGTGCCAGCACCCTACCGGGGTCTAATCAGCCCCAGCATTTT.

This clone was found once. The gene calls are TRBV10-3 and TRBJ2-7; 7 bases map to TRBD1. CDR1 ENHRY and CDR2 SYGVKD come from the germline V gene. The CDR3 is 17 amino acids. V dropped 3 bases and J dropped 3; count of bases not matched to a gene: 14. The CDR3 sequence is CAISEGNRGVFFYEQYF. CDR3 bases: TGTGCCATCAGTGAAGGGAACAGGGGAGTATTCTTCTACGAGCAGTACTTC.